What follows are 6 T cell receptor beta chains derived from one specimen sequenced in a study of blood T cell repertoires in COVID-19. The table came from immunoSEQ multiplex PCR; TCRdb's copy has only in-frame clones and leaves some out. The sample holds some 180,000 clones, 80% to 90% seen once. The sequencing sample was made of peripheral blood. These receptors were collected from an older man with active or convalescent COVID-19.

The chain joins TRBV20-1 to TRBJ1-2; D perhaps matches TRBD1 (6 bases). This CDR3 is built from 11 residues. The ends were cut back, 8 bases at V and 8 bases at J, with 15 bases in the middle. Germline CDR1 reads DFQATT; CDR2 reads SNEGSKA (reference sequence). CDR3 residues: CSTKTGSGYTF. CDR3 nucleotide sequence: TGCAGTACAAAAACAGGGTCGGGCTACACCTTC.

The J gene is TRBJ2-4, the V gene TRBV9; TRBD1 might be the D (5 bases). The CDR3 is 16 residues long. The V end was cut by 3 bases, the J end by 0 bases, with 13 bases between. Germline loops: CDR1 SGDLS, CDR2 YYNGEE. The CDR3 DNA follows: TGTGCCAGCAGCGCTGGACAACTCCTAGCCAAAAACATTCAGTACTTC. Protein: CASSAGQLLAKNIQYF.

V usage is TRBV28 and J usage is TRBJ1-4; D gene ambiguous. The ends were cut back, 6 bases at V and 5 bases at J, with 4 bases in the middle. This CDR3 has 11 residues. Germline CDR1 MDHEN, CDR2 SYDVKM. The CDR3 region has the DNA TGTGCCAGCAGCCCAAATGAAAAACTGTTTTTT. Its translation is CASSPNEKLFF. Full variable domain (rest looked up from reference TRBV28 and TRBJ1-4): DVKVTQSSRYLVKRTGEKVFLECVQDMDHENMFWYRQDPGLGLRLIYFSYDVKMKEKGDIPEGYSVSREKKERFSLILESASTNQTSMYLCASSPNEKLFFGSGTQLSVL.

The rearrangement links TRBV21-1 to TRBJ2-5; the DNA was not compared with TRBD2, the D call given in the table. TRBV21-1 is marked as a pseudogene. The CDR3 is made up of 17 amino acids. DNA of the CDR3: TGTGCCAGCAGCAAGGAGGCGCCGCGGGAGTACCAAGAGACCCAGTACTTC. This gives the protein CASSKEAPREYQETQYF.

The chain couples TRBV29-1 to TRBJ1-4; D is unresolved. This CDR3 is 13 amino acids long. CDR1 and CDR2 (germline): SQVTM, ANQGSEA. Trimming left V 5 bases short and J 5 bases short, with 12 bases between. CDR3 in DNA: TGCAGCGTTACCCCCCCGAGCAATGAAAAACTGTTTTTT. It specifies CSVTPPSNEKLFF.

This clone showed up just a few times. The chain's CDR3 is CASSPRQEQPIYSNQPQHF. As DNA, the CDR3 is TGTGCCAGCAGTCCAAGACAGGAGCAGCCGATATATAGCAATCAGCCCCAGCATTTT. The chain recombines TRBV28 with TRBJ1-5; the D gene is possibly TRBD1 (6 bases). V lost 5 bases to trimming and J lost 0 bases, with 23 bases between them. CDR1 and CDR2 (germline): MDHEN, SYDVKM. The CDR3 sequence is 19 residues long.